Listed below are T cell receptor beta chains from one sample, sequenced in a study of blood T cell repertoires in COVID-19. Profiled with immunoSEQ multiplex PCR; TCRdb holds only in-frame clones, not every one. The sample carries about 190,000 clones, around 85% recorded once. Sequenced sample: peripheral blood. The receptors were gathered from a man older than 75 with COVID-19, enrolled during active disease. The CDR3 runs from the conserved cysteine through the conserved F or W. Each record gives: CDR3 length, V gene, J gene, CDR3 protein.

>16|TRBV18|TRBJ1-2
CASSPGQPKLFYGYTF
>17|TRBV24-1|TRBJ2-5
CATSELEQGAFQETQYF
>15|TRBV7-8|TRBJ1-2
CASSLTGTSVSGYTF
>15|TRBV4-2|TRBJ2-7
CASSHANGAAGEQYF
>16|TRBV4-1|TRBJ1-4
CASSQETIQPNEKLFF
>18|TRBV24-1|TRBJ2-1
CATSDLWGSGDSYNEQFF
>13|TRBV6-6|TRBJ2-5
CASRPTSKETQYF
>14|TRBV2|TRBJ1-6
CASTTGQINSPLHF
>15|TRBV5-5|TRBJ1-3
CASSPGTASGNTIYF
>13|TRBV20-1|TRBJ1-1
CSASADRVTEAFF
>11|TRBV7-9|TRBJ1-1
CASSSTGKAFF
>13|TRBV7-2|TRBJ2-5
CASSGGLGETQYF
>15|TRBV5-6|TRBJ1-5
CASSHQEEYSPSQHF
>15|TRBV27|TRBJ2-7
CASSAPSGQGYEQYF
>15|TRBV11-3|TRBJ1-3
CASSQGDSSGNTIYF
>13|TRBV10-3|TRBJ2-4
CAISEVQGDIQYF
>15|TRBV4-2|TRBJ2-7
CASSQHPGQSYEQYF
>11|TRBV2|TRBJ2-7
CALRGVPEQYF
>16|TRBV19|TRBJ2-2
CASSKTDSLYTGELFF
>14|TRBV18|TRBJ2-4
CASSPRRTSTEQYF
>11|TRBV6-5|TRBJ1-1
CASQGLTEAFF
>14|TRBV28|TRBJ2-7
CASRAGTGNYEQYF
>14|TRBV3-1/TRBV3-2|TRBJ1-1
CASSQVQGWTEAFF
>15|TRBV27|TRBJ1-6
CATRGLTAYNSPLHF
>13|TRBV7-2|TRBJ2-7
CASSSRVGYEQYF
>15|TRBV19|TRBJ1-6
CASSLTGGRGSPLHF
>15|TRBV6-5|TRBJ1-2
CASSRNRGTGEGYTF
>13|TRBV24-1|TRBJ2-3
CATLGGRTDTQYF
>16|TRBV3-1/TRBV3-2|TRBJ2-2
CASSQAGQGVTGELFF
>17|TRBV19|TRBJ1-2
CASSPRAQGLYRDGYTF
>14|TRBV19|TRBJ1-2
CASAVDRSTHGYTF
>13|TRBV10-3|TRBJ1-4
CAISESEGEKLFF
>15|TRBV7-2|TRBJ2-2
CASSLGSLNTGELFF
>15|TRBV6-5|TRBJ1-1
CASSSSTGLNTEAFF
>14|TRBV6-5|TRBJ1-2
CASSPPGQGYGYTF
>14|TRBV5-1|TRBJ1-2
CASSPGGASYGYTF
>18|TRBV3-1/TRBV3-2|TRBJ2-1
CASSPQPGLAGANNEQFF
>13|TRBV19|TRBJ1-1
CASSNDRNTEAFF
>13|TRBV27|TRBJ2-7
CASSFADRNEQYF
>14|TRBV19|TRBJ1-6
CASSPGTDNSPLHF
>14|TRBV2|TRBJ2-2
CASSGAGGLGELFF
>13|TRBV2|TRBJ1-2
CASNGDRSYGYTF
>16|TRBV25-1|TRBJ2-3
CASSPGGLLSTDTQYF
>10|TRBV5-8|TRBJ1-5
CASSKQPQHF
>14|TRBV9|TRBJ1-1
CASSPRQTNTEAFF
>14|TRBV6-5|TRBJ1-2
CASSSQDRGFHYTF
>15|TRBV18|TRBJ2-2
CASSPDSLNTGELFF
>17|TRBV28|TRBJ1-1
CASSFRGGGRMNTEAFF
>16|TRBV4-1|TRBJ1-4
CASSQERRFTNEKLFF
>16|TRBV3-1/TRBV3-2|TRBJ1-1
CASSQPGTGGGTEAFF
>14|TRBV7-2|TRBJ2-7
CASSPGQSSYEQYF
>16|TRBV7-6|TRBJ2-7
CASSFSGQGSLREQYF
>14|TRBV2|TRBJ1-5
CASSVGAQDQPQHF
>14|TRBV7-9|TRBJ2-5
CASSSAGGRETQYF